This entry lists 30 T cell receptor beta chains sequenced from one sample in a study of blood T cells in healthy people across ages. Sample-barcoded 5' priming and a J-beta primer mix drove a second PCR of about 7 to 12 cycles. TCRdb recomputed calls from the 5' RACE reads with MiXCR, one row per CDR3 protein. This sample yields around 780,000 distinct CDR3 sequences, of which about 61% are seen a single time; 20% to 30% belongs to the top ten. The specimen was blood. The receptors shown here come from a middle-aged man in good health.

The chain has TRBV18 and TRBJ2-7; possible D gene TRBD2, 6 bases. The length of the CDR3 is 14 residues. Germline values: CDR1 KGHSH, CDR2 LQKENI. V was trimmed by 7 bases and J by 7 bases, leaving 20 bases between them. The CDR3 DNA reads as TGTGCCAGCTTAACTAGCACTTCCTACAATGAGCAGTACTTC. Translated, it gives CASLTSTSYNEQYF.

The chain combines TRBV2 with TRBJ2-1; no clear D. The J call may be mistaken, given a closer DNA end match to TRBJ2-7. Germline V gene lookup returns CDR1 SNHLY and CDR2 FYNNEI. This CDR3 comprises 15 residues. This CDR3 reads CASSATGGSYNEQYF. CDR3 coding DNA: TGTGCCAGCAGTGCAACGGGCGGCTCCTACAATGAGCAGTACTTC.

The chain couples TRBV5-1 to TRBJ1-2; D gene ambiguous. Germline-derived CDR1 and CDR2 are SGHRS and YFSETQ. V lost 2 bases and J lost 0, with 8 bases in between. This CDR3 region has 14 residues. For the CDR3, the DNA is TGCGCCAGCAGCTTTGAAAAAACTAACTATGGCTACACCTTC. The encoded protein is CASSFEKTNYGYTF.

This clonotype was detected a few times. The rearrangement links TRBV4-2 to TRBJ1-2; D remains unclear. V was clipped by 1 base and J by 5 bases, with 23 bases between them. This CDR3 has 18 amino acids. Germline V gene lookup returns CDR1 LGHNA and CDR2 YNFKEQ. As DNA, the CDR3 is TGTGCCAGCAGCCAAGTACCCCAGGTTTCGTACGGTTTATATGGCTACACCTTC. It codes for CASSQVPQVSYGLYGYTF.

The chain carries TRBV25-1 and TRBJ1-5; D call uncertain. The CDR3 extends over 16 amino acids. Trimming removed 3 bases at V and 2 bases at J, with 14 bases between. Germline values: CDR1 MGHDK, CDR2 SYGVNS. The CDR3 coding sequence is TGTGCCAGCAGTGACTGGATGGGTGATGGCAATCAGCCCCAGCATTTT. The encoded protein is CASSDWMGDGNQPQHF. Looking up the rest from reference TRBV25-1 and TRBJ1-5 gives the full variable domain: EADIYQTPRYLVIGTGKKITLECSQTMGHDKMYWYQQDPGMELHLIHYSYGVNSTEKGDLSSESTVSRIRTEHFPLTLESARPSHTSQYLCASSDWMGDGNQPQHFGDGTRLSIL.

For this clonotype: At one end, the junction sequence differs from germline, possibly due to a read error. The V gene is TRBV7-2, the J gene TRBJ2-3; 9 bases map to TRBD1. The CDR3 extends over 16 amino acids. CDR1 SGHTA and CDR2 FQGNSA come from the germline V gene. CDR3 in DNA: TGTGCCAGCAGCGTAGCACAGGGGGCTCTGACAGATACGCAGTATTTT. It encodes CASSVAQGALTDTQYF. Based on the CDR3 plus reference TRBV7-2 and TRBJ2-3, the full variable domain is GAGVSQSPSNKVTEKGKDVELRCDPISGHTALYWYRQSLGQGLEFLIYFQGNSAPDKSGLPSDRFSAERTGGSVSTLTIQRTQQEDSAVYLCASSVAQGALTDTQYFGPGTRLTVL.

V usage is TRBV7-2 and J usage is TRBJ1-2; possibly TRBD1 for D (6 bases). The CDR3 is 14 amino acids. Germline V gene lookup returns CDR1 SGHTA and CDR2 FQGNSA. V lost 2 bases to trimming and J lost 5 bases, with 12 bases between them. Written as DNA, the CDR3 is TGTGCCAGCAGCTTAAGTGCAGGGGATTATGGCTACACCTTC. As protein: CASSLSAGDYGYTF.

This clonotype occurred a few times. The CDR3 loop reads CSVTQGVGGYEQYF. CDR3 DNA: TGCAGCGTCACCCAAGGAGTCGGGGGCTACGAGCAGTACTTC. The rearrangement joins TRBV29-1 to TRBJ2-7; possibly TRBD2 for D (6 bases). V lost 6 bases and J 3 bases, leaving 18 bases between the germline ends. This CDR3 comprises 14 residues. CDR1 is SQVTM, CDR2 ANQGSEA, per germline.

This sequence joins TRBV11-2 and TRBJ2-1, with D perhaps matching TRBD1 (6 bases). Germline assignment: CDR1 SGHAT and CDR2 FQNNGV. Trimming shortened V by 5 bases and J by 11 bases, and 10 bases separated the two germline ends. CDR3 length: 11 residues. CDR3 coding DNA: TGTGCCAGCAGCATACAGGGCAAGCAGTTCTTC. This codes for CASSIQGKQFF.

The rearrangement joins TRBV28 to TRBJ2-4; 9 nucleotides line up with TRBD1. The assigned J gene may be wrong: the sequence end matches TRBJ2-7 better. CDR1 and CDR2 from the germline V gene are MDHEN and SYDVKM. The CDR3 runs 15 residues. CDR3 residues: CASSAILDRGYEQYF. CDR3 DNA: TGTGCCAGCAGCGCGATTCTGGACAGGGGCTACGAGCAGTACTTC.

The chain has TRBV21-1 and TRBJ1-4; TRBD1 is the table's D call, not checked against the DNA. TRBV21-1 is marked as a pseudogene. The CDR3 is 19 residues long. CDR3 nucleotide sequence: TGTGCCAGCAGCATACATTCCGGGACAGCAATCGCAACTAATGAAAAACTGTTTTTT. This sequence encodes CASSIHSGTAIATNEKLFF.

This clonotype has only a few counts. V gene TRBV28 combines with J gene TRBJ2-7; 8 bases line up with TRBD2. V dropped 9 bases and J dropped 4; count of bases not matched to a gene: 11. From germline, CDR1 is MDHEN and CDR2 SYDVKM. The CDR3 sequence is 14 residues long. The CDR3 sequence is CASTKAGGGYEQYF. The DNA for the CDR3 is TGTGCCAGTACGAAGGCGGGGGGCGGGTACGAGCAGTACTTC.

V is TRBV27 and J is TRBJ2-3, with D tentatively TRBD1 or TRBD2 (6 bases each). V was trimmed by 5 bases and J by 1 base, leaving 13 bases between them. The CDR3 loop spans 15 amino acids. Germline V gene data show CDR1 as MNHEY and CDR2 as SMNVEV (reference sequence). The CDR3 nucleotides read TGTGCCAGCAGTAAGGGGGGCGGCGGCACAGATACGCAGTATTTT. Its translation: CASSKGGGGTDTQYF.

This chain joins TRBV10-3 and TRBJ2-3; TRBD1 is a possible D gene (6 bases). Per the germline V gene, CDR1 is ENHRY and CDR2 is SYGVKD. The V end was cut by 5 bases, the J end by 0 bases, with 12 bases between. This CDR3 region has 15 residues. DNA of the CDR3: TGTGCCATCAGTCGACAGGTTTCTAGCACAGATACGCAGTATTTT. Its translation is CAISRQVSSTDTQYF.

The count of this clonotype is one. The gene calls are TRBV21-1 and TRBJ2-3. TRBV21-1 is marked as a pseudogene. CDR3 length: 13 amino acids. The CDR3 sequence is CASVSDNTDTQYF. As DNA, the CDR3 is TGTGCCAGCGTAAGCGATAACACAGATACGCAGTATTTT.

The chain uses TRBV7-6 and TRBJ1-6; TRBD1 might be the D (5 bases). Germline CDR1 reads SGHVS; CDR2 reads FNYEAQ. V lost 5 bases to trimming and J lost 10 bases, with 12 bases between them. The CDR3 loop spans 13 amino acids. The DNA for the CDR3 is TGTGCCAGCAGCATAGGACAAGGCTCACCCCTCCACTTT. Translated, it gives CASSIGQGSPLHF.

The chain is built from TRBV6-2 or TRBV6-3 and TRBJ2-1, with a tentative D call TRBD2 (5 bases). Germline V gene lookup returns CDR1 MNHEY and CDR2 SVGEGT. Trimming removed 10 bases from V and 0 bases from J, with 13 bases in between. The CDR3 has 14 amino acids. The CDR3 region is CATHGVSSYNEQFF. The DNA for the CDR3 is TGTGCCACCCACGGGGTCAGCTCCTACAATGAGCAGTTCTTC.

CDR3 loop: CASSSPGFEQYF. The CDR3 bases are TGTGCCAGCAGCTCCCCAGGGTTCGAGCAGTACTTC. The chain is built from TRBV13 and TRBJ2-7; weak D call: TRBD1 (5 bases). This CDR3 is built from 12 residues. Germline V CDR1 and CDR2: PRHDT, FYEKMQ (reference sequence). The ends were cut back, 4 bases at V and 6 bases at J, with 10 bases in the middle.

This clonotype was seen a few times. The chain links TRBV29-1 to TRBJ1-1, with 7 bases fitting TRBD1. Trimming removed 3 bases from V and 3 bases from J; junction bases left unmatched: 4. CDR1 and CDR2 (germline): SQVTM, ANQGSEA. This CDR3 has 13 amino acids. The DNA of the CDR3 is TGCAGCGTTGACTTAGGGGGCCACACTGAAGCTTTCTTT. Encoded protein: CSVDLGGHTEAFF.

The V and J genes are TRBV12-3 or TRBV12-4 and TRBJ1-5; D unclear. Trimming cost V 3 bases and J 7 bases, with 13 bases left between them. This CDR3 contains 14 residues. CDR3: CASSFSGSLQPQHF. DNA of the CDR3: TGTGCCAGCAGTTTCTCTGGCAGCCTCCAGCCCCAGCATTTT.

The chain combines TRBV20-1 with TRBJ2-7; possible D gene TRBD2, 6 bases. V was clipped by 4 bases and J by 12 bases, with 28 bases between them. Germline CDR1 DFQATT, CDR2 SNEGSKA (reference sequence). The length of the CDR3 is 15 residues. The DNA for the CDR3 is TGCAGTGCTACCCAGCCTGCGGGGCTTCAAGAGACCCGGTACTTC. It codes for CSATQPAGLQETRYF.

This clonotype was found once. V gene TRBV10-3 combines with J gene TRBJ2-5; TRBD1 might be the D (5 bases). The germline gives CDR1 ENHRY, CDR2 SYGVKD. This CDR3 comprises 13 residues. V gave up 11 bases and J gave up 5 bases, with 18 bases separating them. CDR3 bases: TGTGCCGTCGGTCCTCAGGGTCGGGAGACCCAGTACTTC. Its protein is CAVGPQGRETQYF.

This chain joins TRBV27 and TRBJ1-5, with D perhaps matching TRBD1 (5 bases). Germline lookup yields CDR1 MNHEY and CDR2 SMNVEV (reference sequence). CDR3 length: 13 amino acids. Trimming removed 4 bases from V and 5 bases from J, with 9 bases in between. Here the CDR3 DNA reads TGTGCCAGCAGTTGGGGGGTGTATCAGCCCCAGCATTTT. Translating gives CASSWGVYQPQHF.

The chain has TRBV5-6 and TRBJ2-2; TRBD2 matches 12 bases. The CDR3 runs 19 residues. The trim removed 2 bases at V and 4 bases at J, leaving 12 bases unmatched. Germline V gives CDR1 SGHDT, CDR2 YYEEEE. CDR3 sequence: CASSFAWTSGVSGTGELFF. DNA of the CDR3: TGTGCCAGCAGCTTTGCCTGGACTAGCGGGGTTTCGGGCACCGGGGAGCTGTTTTTT.

The CDR3 DNA reads as TGTGCCAGCAGCTTAGTGGGGATTGGGGGCGGCACAGATACGCAGTATTTT. Translation: CASSLVGIGGGTDTQYF. The chain carries TRBV7-2 and TRBJ2-3, with a tentative D call TRBD1 (6 bases). Germline-derived CDR1 and CDR2 are SGHTA and FQGNSA. Trimming took 1 base from V and 1 from J, leaving 15 bases between them. The CDR3 length is 17 residues.

This rearrangement joins TRBV3-1 to TRBJ2-1, with 7 bases identical to TRBD1. The junction had 10 bases not matched to a gene; V was cut back by 4 bases and J by 7 bases. Per the germline V gene, CDR1 is LGHDT and CDR2 is YNNKEL (reference sequence). There are 15 residues in the CDR3. CDR3 DNA sequence: TGTGCCAGCAGCCCGATGGTGACAGGGAGTAATGAGCAGTTCTTC. This sequence encodes CASSPMVTGSNEQFF.

V usage is TRBV20-1 and J usage is TRBJ2-1, with D possibly TRBD1 on 7 matching bases. Trimming removed 1 base from V and 9 bases from J, with 16 bases in between. This CDR3 spans 14 amino acids. Germline values: CDR1 DFQATT, CDR2 SNEGSKA (reference sequence). CDR3 nucleotide sequence: TGCAGTGCTAGAGCAACACAGGGGCGGGGTGAGCAGTTCTTC. This gives the protein CSARATQGRGEQFF.

V is TRBV7-9 and J is TRBJ2-3; weak D call: TRBD2 (6 bases). The CDR3 covers 17 residues. Germline V CDR1 and CDR2: SEHNR, FQNEAQ (reference sequence). Trimming took off 7 bases at V and 3 bases at J, with 23 bases between the two ends. The CDR3 DNA reads TGTGCCAGCACCGAACGACGGGGGTCGGGGAGGACAGATACGCAGTATTTT. Amino acids: CASTERRGSGRTDTQYF.

The chain couples TRBV5-1 to TRBJ2-7, with TRBD1 matching 8 bases. Germline trimming cut 3 bases from V and 5 bases from J; bases unmatched to any gene: 7. The CDR3 has 14 residues. Germline V gene data show CDR1 as SGHRS and CDR2 as YFSETQ. The CDR3 sequence: CASSSRTGLDEQYF. CDR3 coding DNA: TGCGCCAGCAGCTCACGGACAGGGCTCGACGAGCAGTACTTC.

The chain recombines TRBV12-3 or TRBV12-4 with TRBJ1-4; TRBD1 agrees at 9 bases. V shed 6 bases, J shed 4 bases, and the junction held 9 bases outside the gene matches. The CDR3 runs 16 residues. The CDR3 reads CASSFYRGRVNEKLFF. The CDR3 DNA reads TGTGCCAGCAGCTTTTACAGGGGGCGGGTTAATGAAAAACTGTTTTTT.